The 9 T cell receptor beta chains below all came from one sample that was sequenced in a study of blood T cell repertoires in COVID-19. TCRdb's table, derived via immunoSEQ multiplex PCR, lists solely in-frame clones and lacks some. Of 90,000 to 110,000 clones listed, roughly 80% were seen once; the top ten hold just under 20%. The sequenced sample was peripheral blood. These receptors were obtained from a woman aged 70 to 79 with acute or convalescent COVID-19.

The chain links TRBV28 to TRBJ1-1; D perhaps matches TRBD1 (5 bases). The germline CDR1 and CDR2 sequences are MDHEN and SYDVKM. Trimming left V 3 bases short and J 6 bases short, with 11 bases between. The CDR3 sequence is 13 residues long. Here the CDR3 DNA reads TGTGCCAGCAGTTTTAACAGGTACCCTGAAGCTTTCTTT. Translated, it gives CASSFNRYPEAFF.

CDR3 DNA sequence: TGTGCCAGCAGTGCCACCGGGACAGAAAGTGAAAAACTGTTTTTT. The encoded protein is CASSATGTESEKLFF. The V call is TRBV2, the J call TRBJ1-4; 7 nucleotides agree with TRBD1. Germline values: CDR1 SNHLY, CDR2 FYNNEI. V lost 4 bases to trimming and J lost 7 bases; unmatched junction nucleotides: 9. The CDR3 sequence is 15 residues long.

This chain connects TRBV7-2 to TRBJ2-7, with unresolved D. The CDR3 loop spans 12 amino acids. The germline gives CDR1 SGHTA, CDR2 FQGNSA. Deletions cut 2 bases from V and 1 base from J, with 3 bases between. The CDR3 reads CASSLQSYEQYF. The CDR3 nucleotides read TGTGCCAGCAGCTTACAGTCCTACGAGCAGTACTTC.

This clone was seen more than once but under ten times. A read error may account for a junction end that differs from germline. This sequence joins TRBV12-3 or TRBV12-4 and TRBJ1-5; maybe TRBD1 (6 bases). This CDR3 comprises 12 residues. CDR3 loop: CASSIGGTPMNF. CDR3 sequence (DNA): TGTGCCAGCAGTATCGGGGGGACACCGATGAATTTT.

V usage is TRBV4-1 and J usage is TRBJ1-2; 10 bases line up with TRBD1. Trimming cost V 4 bases and J 6 bases; bases outside gene matches: 5. The CDR3 extends over 14 amino acids. CDR1 is MGHRA and CDR2 is YSYEKL in the germline V gene. CDR3: CASSLRDRGNGYTF. The CDR3 coding sequence is TGCGCCAGCAGCCTCCGGGACAGGGGAAATGGCTACACCTTC.

The chain is built from TRBV4-2 and TRBJ1-6, with D perhaps TRBD1 (6 bases). The V gene lost 2 bases and the J gene lost 6 bases, with 14 bases spanning the gap. Germline CDR1 and CDR2: LGHNA and YNFKEQ. The CDR3 covers 16 residues. The CDR3 nucleotides read TGTGCCAGCAGCCAACCACAGGGCGGGGGTAATTCACCCCTCCACTTT. It is translated as CASSQPQGGGNSPLHF.

The chain recombines TRBV5-1 with TRBJ2-3, with 11 positions matching TRBD2. The CDR3 totals 17 residues. Trimming cost V 4 bases and J 6 bases; bases outside gene matches: 13. Germline V gene data show CDR1 as SGHRS and CDR2 as YFSETQ. The CDR3 here is CASSPSLAGELRDTQYF. The CDR3 coding sequence is TGCGCCAGCAGCCCGTCACTAGCGGGGGAACTCCGGGATACGCAGTATTTT.

This clone was observed once. The V call is TRBV7-2, the J call TRBJ2-3; 9 bases align to TRBD1. V lost 2 bases and J lost 1; bases outside the gene matches: 7. The germline V gene has CDR1 SGHTA and CDR2 FQGNSA. CDR3 length: 17 residues. The CDR3 loop is CASSLNSWTGGTDTQYF. The CDR3 DNA sequence: TGTGCCAGCAGCTTAAACTCTTGGACAGGGGGCACAGATACGCAGTATTTT.

The chain employs TRBV7-9 and TRBJ1-2, with D tentatively TRBD1 (5 bases). The CDR3 consists of 14 residues. The germline V gene encodes CDR1 SEHNR and CDR2 FQNEAQ (reference sequence). V lost 5 bases to trimming and J lost 3 bases, with 13 bases between them. The CDR3 DNA sequence: TGTGCCAGCAGCCCAAGACAGAGCGACTATGGCTACACCTTC. Protein sequence: CASSPRQSDYGYTF.